These 15 T cell receptor beta chains share one sample of origin, sequenced in a study of control samples from healthy donors and cancer patients. The protocol was immunoSEQ multiplex PCR, while the TCRdb copy is restricted to in-frame clones and leaves out a portion. The sample holds fewer than 90,000 clones, about 89% seen once. Sequenced input: blood. These receptors all stem from a man in his fifties or sixties in good health.

The chain carries TRBV6-5 and TRBJ2-7; D may be TRBD1 or TRBD2 (6 bases each). Germline lookup yields CDR1 MNHEY and CDR2 SVGAGI. V was shortened by 6 bases and J by 0 bases, with 15 bases between the two germline ends. The CDR3 sequence is 15 residues long. This CDR3 is CASSWGAASSYEQYV. The CDR3 DNA reads as TGTGCCAGCAGCTGGGGGGCAGCGAGCTCCTACGAGCAGTACGTC.

The rearrangement uses TRBV4-1 and TRBJ1-2; D perhaps matches TRBD1 (5 bases). With 4 bases removed from V and 3 bases from J, the gap between germline ends came to 15 bases. Germline V CDR1 and CDR2: MGHRA, YSYEKL. This CDR3 is built from 15 residues. CDR3 sequence reads: CASSRLDRGDYGYTF. CDR3 DNA sequence: TGCGCCAGCAGCCGTCTGGATAGGGGTGACTATGGCTACACCTTC.

V is TRBV24-1 and J is TRBJ2-1, with D tentatively TRBD2 (6 bases). Deletions cut 4 bases from V and 7 bases from J, with 19 bases between. The CDR3 spans 16 residues. Germline V gene sequence: CDR1 KGHDR, CDR2 SFDVKD. The CDR3 here is CATSESGLAVGNEQFF. CDR3 DNA sequence: TGTGCCACCAGTGAATCGGGACTCGCTGTAGGAAATGAGCAGTTCTTC.

The chain combines TRBV11-2 with TRBJ2-1; a weak D match, TRBD2 (5 bases). Germline-derived CDR1 and CDR2 are SGHAT and FQNNGV. The ends were cut back, 4 bases at V and 4 bases at J, with 11 bases in the middle. The CDR3 runs to 14 residues. The CDR3 bases are TGTGCCAGCAGCTCCCGGACTGTATACAATGAGCAGTTCTTC. It codes for CASSSRTVYNEQFF.

This chain links TRBV30 with TRBJ2-7; a possible D gene is TRBD1 (6 bases). V gave up 3 bases and J gave up 1 base, with 10 bases separating them. CDR1 and CDR2 from the germline V gene are GTSNPN and SVGIG (reference sequence). The CDR3 totals 13 residues. The CDR3 DNA sequence: TGTGCCTGGAGCCAGGGGACATCCTACGAGCAGTACGTC. Its protein product is CAWSQGTSYEQYV.

The chain is built from TRBV24-1 and TRBJ2-2, with TRBD2 matching over 12 bases. Germline values: CDR1 KGHDR, CDR2 SFDVKD. This CDR3 region has 17 residues. V gave up 7 bases and J gave up 5 bases; unmatched junction bases: 10. CDR3 in amino acids: CATRGDSGLAGTGELFF. CDR3 sequence (DNA): TGTGCCACCAGGGGGGACTCCGGACTAGCGGGGACCGGGGAGCTGTTTTTT.

The V and J genes are TRBV5-6 and TRBJ1-1; no reliable D call. V was clipped by 5 bases and J by 0 bases, with 20 bases between them. The CDR3 sequence is 17 residues long. Germline-derived CDR1 and CDR2 are SGHDT and YYEEEE. CDR3 coding DNA: TGTGCCAGCAGTCGCTTCCCTCCTTTGGGTATGAACACTGAAGCTTTCTTT. Translating gives CASSRFPPLGMNTEAFF.

J is TRBJ2-1 and V is TRBV3-1 (or the pseudogene TRBV3-2); no reliable D call. CDR1 is LGHDT, CDR2 YNNKEL, per germline (reference sequence). The length of the CDR3 is 17 residues. With 3 bases removed from V and 0 bases from J, the gap between germline ends came to 15 bases. CDR3 loop: CASSHHTGSSSYNEQFF. DNA for the CDR3: TGTGCCAGCAGCCACCATACCGGGTCTAGCTCCTACAATGAGCAGTTCTTC.

The rearrangement links TRBV7-5 to TRBJ1-2. TRBV7-5 is an annotated pseudogene. The CDR3 consists of 16 residues. This chain's CDR3 is CARNPGVAGQDYGYTF. The CDR3 coding sequence is TGTGCCAGAAATCCGGGGGTGGCAGGACAAGACTATGGCTACACCTTC.

Only one count was recorded for this clone. The genes are TRBV19 and TRBJ1-5; D unresolved. CDR3 size: 13 residues. The germline V gene encodes CDR1 LNHDA and CDR2 SQIVND (reference sequence). The germline V and J ends were trimmed by 7 bases and 0 bases, with 7 bases remaining between them. In nucleotides, the CDR3 is TGTGCCAGTAACAGCTATAGCAATCAGCCCCAGCATTTT. Translation gives CASNSYSNQPQHF. The variable domain in full, with the rest retrieved from reference TRBV19 and TRBJ1-5, is DGGITQSPKYLFRKEGQNVTLSCEQNLNHDAMYWYRQDPGQGLRLIYYSQIVNDFQKGDIAEGYSVSREKKESFPLTVTSAQKNPTAFYLCASNSYSNQPQHFGDGTRLSIL.

The chain employs TRBV24-1 and TRBJ1-2; D remains unclear. CDR3 length: 11 residues. Germline CDR1 KGHDR, CDR2 SFDVKD. V was trimmed by 3 bases and J by 4 bases, leaving 2 bases between them. DNA for the CDR3: TGTGCCACCAGTGATCCCTATGGCTACACCTTC. This sequence encodes CATSDPYGYTF.

The chain employs TRBV5-4 and TRBJ2-3; 7 bases fit TRBD1. There are 15 residues in the CDR3. Per germline, CDR1 SGHNT and CDR2 YYREEE (reference sequence). The trim removed 0 bases at V and 3 bases at J, leaving 4 bases unmatched. DNA for the CDR3: TGTGCCAGCAGCTTGGGAGACAGGGCGACAGATACGCAGTATTTT. This encodes CASSLGDRATDTQYF.

The chain combines TRBV4-2 with TRBJ2-1; D is unresolved. CDR3 length: 11 residues. Trimming shortened V by 2 bases and J by 10 bases, and 6 bases separated the two germline ends. The germline gives CDR1 LGHNA, CDR2 YNFKEQ. CDR3 loop: CASSQSKEQFF. The CDR3 DNA reads TGTGCCAGCAGCCAATCGAAAGAGCAGTTCTTC.

The chain recombines TRBV6-5 with TRBJ1-2; D is uncertain. V lost 0 bases and J lost 1, with 9 bases in between. There are 15 residues in the CDR3. The V gene's germline CDR1 is MNHEY and CDR2 SVGAGI. CDR3 in amino acids: CASSYSISYNYGYTF. The CDR3 bases are TGTGCCAGCAGTTACTCAATAAGCTATAACTATGGCTACACCTTC.

The chain has TRBV4-2 and TRBJ1-2; D is possibly TRBD1 (6 bases). The V gene lost 3 bases and the J gene lost 1 base, with 6 bases spanning the gap. Germline CDR1 and CDR2: LGHNA and YNFKEQ. This CDR3 is 13 amino acids long. The CDR3 protein is CASSQDSNYGYTF. The CDR3 DNA reads as TGTGCCAGCAGCCAGGACAGTAACTATGGCTACACCTTC.